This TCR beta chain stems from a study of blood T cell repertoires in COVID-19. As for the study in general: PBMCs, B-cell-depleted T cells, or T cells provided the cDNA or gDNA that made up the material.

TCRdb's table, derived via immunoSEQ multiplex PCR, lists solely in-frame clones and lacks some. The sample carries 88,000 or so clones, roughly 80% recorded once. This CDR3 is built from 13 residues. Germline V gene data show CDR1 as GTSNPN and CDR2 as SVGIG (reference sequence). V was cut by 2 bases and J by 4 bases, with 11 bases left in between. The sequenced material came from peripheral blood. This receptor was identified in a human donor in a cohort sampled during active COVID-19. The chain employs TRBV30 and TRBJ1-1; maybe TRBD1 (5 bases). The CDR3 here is CAWSRGGSTEAFF. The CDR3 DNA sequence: TGTGCCTGGAGTCGGGGGGGGAGCACTGAAGCTTTCTTT.